Shown below are 32 T cell receptor beta chains from a single sample sequenced in a study of OX40 agonist ivuxolimab in advanced cancers. Produced via immunoSEQ multiplex PCR; TCRdb's table is partial and in-frame only. The sample holds tens of thousands of clones, 82% seen once. The sample in question was CD4+ or CD8+ T cells sorted from blood, obtained in a trial of the OX40 agonist ivuxolimab. These receptors originate from an adult with an advanced solid tumor such as melanoma, head and neck, liver or kidney cancer.

The chain employs TRBV6-1 and TRBJ2-7, with D perhaps matching TRBD1 (5 bases). The CDR3 runs 13 residues. The ends were cut back, 7 bases at V and 2 bases at J, with 12 bases in the middle. The V gene's germline CDR1 is MNHNS and CDR2 SASEGT. The CDR3 protein is CASKARTTYEQYF. The CDR3 DNA sequence: TGTGCCAGCAAAGCTAGGACAACCTACGAGCAGTACTTC.

This chain joins TRBV7-2 and TRBJ1-4; 7 positions agree with TRBD1. Germline values: CDR1 SGHTA, CDR2 FQGNSA. The CDR3 runs 13 residues. Germline trimming cut 1 base from V and 11 bases from J; bases unmatched to any gene: 4. The CDR3: CASSLEEGAKLFF. CDR3 sequence (DNA): TGTGCCAGCAGCTTAGAGGAGGGGGCGAAACTGTTTTTT.

The rearrangement uses TRBV4-1 and TRBJ1-2, with D uncertain. V lost 2 bases, J lost 8 bases, and 18 bases lay in between. CDR3 length equals 15 residues. Per germline, CDR1 MGHRA and CDR2 YSYEKL. The CDR3 coding sequence is TGCGCCAGCAGCCAAAGTGGCGGCGAGTTTAGAGGCTACACCTTC. This translates into CASSQSGGEFRGYTF.

The chain employs TRBV10-1 and TRBJ2-7, with TRBD2 identical over 10 bases. V trimming: 2 bases; J trimming: 4 bases; junction bases outside the gene matches: 2. This CDR3 comprises 14 residues. CDR1 is WNHNN, CDR2 SYGVQD, per germline (reference sequence). In DNA form, the CDR3 reads TGCGCCAGCAGTGAGACTAGCGGGATGTACGAGCAGTACTTC. Its protein is CASSETSGMYEQYF.

This clone showed up just a few times. The chain couples TRBV7-9 to TRBJ2-3; D unclear. With 6 bases removed from V and 5 bases from J, the gap between germline ends came to 9 bases. Looked up from germline, CDR1 is SEHNR and CDR2 is FQNEAQ (reference sequence). CDR3 size: 12 residues. CDR3 loop: CASSSLGDTQYF. DNA for the CDR3: TGTGCCAGCAGTTCCCTCGGAGATACGCAGTATTTT.

The chain employs TRBV19 and TRBJ1-1; tentatively, D is TRBD1 (6 bases). Germline V gene data show CDR1 as LNHDA and CDR2 as SQIVND (reference sequence). V shed 3 bases and J shed 1 base, with 12 bases lying between them. The CDR3 runs to 15 residues. The CDR3 nucleotides read TGTGCCAGTAGTATCAATGGACAGCCGAACACTGAAGCTTTCTTT. It translates to CASSINGQPNTEAFF.

The gene calls are TRBV6-6 and TRBJ1-1, with TRBD1 matching 9 bases. Trimming at V came to 2 bases and at J to 1 base, leaving 5 bases not matched to a gene. The germline CDR1 and CDR2 sequences are MNHNY and SVGAGI (reference sequence). This CDR3 comprises 16 residues. In DNA form, the CDR3 reads TGTGCCAGCAGTTACCCGGGACAGGGAAGGAACACTGAAGCTTTCTTT. Amino acid sequence: CASSYPGQGRNTEAFF.

The chain is built from TRBV18 and TRBJ1-1; weak D call: TRBD1 (6 bases). The germline V gene has CDR1 KGHSH and CDR2 LQKENI. This CDR3 is built from 14 residues. The V end was cut by 3 bases, the J end by 9 bases, with 17 bases between. DNA of the CDR3: TGTGCCAGCTCACCGGGCGGGGAGGGGGAACAAGCTTTCTTT. Translated: CASSPGGEGEQAFF.

The V and J genes are TRBV4-1 and TRBJ1-6, with TRBD1 as a possible D gene (6 bases). Germline loops: CDR1 MGHRA, CDR2 YSYEKL. Trimming cost V 3 bases and J 7 bases, with 10 bases left between them. The CDR3 covers 14 residues. The CDR3 here is CASSQQGWNSPLHF. As DNA, the CDR3 is TGCGCCAGCAGCCAGCAGGGGTGGAATTCACCCCTCCACTTT.

The chain carries TRBV4-1 and TRBJ2-5; D uncertain. Looked up from germline, CDR1 is MGHRA and CDR2 is YSYEKL. V was clipped by 1 base and J by 4 bases, with 7 bases between them. The CDR3 has 13 amino acids. The DNA of the CDR3 is TGCGCCAGCAGCCAAGTCGCAAGAGAGACCCAGTACTTC. Protein: CASSQVARETQYF.

The V and J genes are TRBV30 and TRBJ1-1; no definite D call. V was clipped by 1 base and J by 4 bases, with 4 bases between them. Per germline, CDR1 GTSNPN and CDR2 SVGIG (reference sequence). This CDR3 comprises 11 residues. The CDR3 sequence: CAWSGFTEAFF. The DNA for the CDR3 is TGTGCCTGGAGTGGTTTCACTGAAGCTTTCTTT.

This rearrangement joins TRBV7-2 to TRBJ2-1; D not resolved. Per the germline V gene, CDR1 is SGHTA and CDR2 is FQGNSA. V lost 5 bases and J lost 6, with 8 bases in between. CDR3 length: 12 amino acids. The DNA of the CDR3 is TGTGCCAGCAGCCGAGAGTTCAATGAGCAGTTCTTC. Translation: CASSREFNEQFF.

The V and J genes are TRBV18 and TRBJ1-2; D may be TRBD1 (5 bases). Trimming removed 3 bases at V and 2 bases at J, with 19 bases between. Germline CDR1 and CDR2: KGHSH and LQKENI. The CDR3 spans 17 residues. CDR3 nucleotide sequence: TGTGCCAGCTCACCCCTCTCCAGGGTGATAGAGAACTATGGCTACACCTTC. Protein: CASSPLSRVIENYGYTF. The variable domain in full, completed from reference TRBV18 and TRBJ1-2, reads NAGVMQNPRHLVRRRGQEARLRCSPMKGHSHVYWYRQLPEEGLKFMVYLQKENIIDESGMPKERFSAEFPKEGPSILRIQQVVRGDSAAYFCASSPLSRVIENYGYTFGSGTRLTVV.

Worth noting for this clone: At one end, the junction sequence differs from germline, possibly due to a read error. This chain links TRBV5-6 with TRBJ1-2; D is ambiguous. The V gene's germline CDR1 is SGHDT and CDR2 YYEEEE. There are 13 residues in the CDR3. The CDR3 bases are TGCGCCAGCAGCCAAGTCTCTAACTATGGCTACACCTTC. It translates to CASSQVSNYGYTF.

The rearrangement links TRBV23-1 to TRBJ2-3; D is tentatively TRBD1 or TRBD2 (6 bases each). TRBV23-1 is an open reading frame, and its role is uncertain. This CDR3 is 17 amino acids long. V lost 0 bases and J lost 1, with 14 bases in between. The CDR3 DNA reads as TGCGCCAGCAGTCAATCCTGGGGGGACATCCGCACAGATACGCAGTATTTT. Translation gives CASSQSWGDIRTDTQYF.

This rearrangement joins TRBV27 to TRBJ1-5; weak D call: TRBD1 (6 bases). This CDR3 contains 14 residues. CDR1 is MNHEY and CDR2 is SMNVEV in the germline V gene (reference sequence). Trimming pared 6 bases from V and 0 bases from J, leaving 9 bases between. The CDR3 loop reads CASRGHISNQPQHF. CDR3 DNA: TGTGCCAGCAGGGGACACATTAGCAATCAGCCCCAGCATTTT.

The chain uses TRBV5-4 and TRBJ2-6, with D unresolved. Between the trimmed V and J ends, which lost 4 bases and 3 bases, there was a span of 11 bases. The CDR3 has 15 residues. Germline V gene lookup returns CDR1 SGHNT and CDR2 YYREEE (reference sequence). DNA for the CDR3: TGTGCCAGCAGCCGAGAGCCCTTTGGGGCCAACGTCCTGACTTTC. Amino acids: CASSREPFGANVLTF.

This clone was seen only once. The gene calls are TRBV7-6 and TRBJ2-3, with D tentatively TRBD2 (6 bases). V lost 5 bases and J 5 bases, leaving 11 bases between the germline ends. CDR1 SGHVS and CDR2 FNYEAQ come from the germline V gene. The CDR3 extends over 13 amino acids. The CDR3 sequence: CASSERAEDTQYF. As DNA, the CDR3 is TGTGCCAGCAGCGAGCGGGCGGAAGATACGCAGTATTTT. Full variable domain (outside the CDR3, taken from reference TRBV7-6 and TRBJ2-3): GAGVSQSPRYKVTKRGQDVALRCDPISGHVSLYWYRQALGQGPEFLTYFNYEAQQDKSGLPNDRFSAERPEGSISTLTIQRTEQRDSAMYRCASSERAEDTQYFGPGTRLTVL.

In regard to this clone: The sample holds other DNA sequences that translate to the same CDR3. The chain recombines TRBV10-3 with TRBJ1-1; D is undetermined. The length of the CDR3 is 14 residues. V was shortened by 3 bases and J by 4 bases, with 12 bases between the two germline ends. The germline V gene encodes CDR1 ENHRY and CDR2 SYGVKD. The DNA of the CDR3 is TGTGCCATCAGTGATGGGCAGGCGGGCACTGAAGCTTTCTTT. The encoded protein is CAISDGQAGTEAFF.

The chain has TRBV30 and TRBJ1-3; a possible D gene is TRBD1 (6 bases). The CDR3 loop spans 15 amino acids. V was trimmed by 5 bases and J by 0 bases, leaving 14 bases between them. Germline V gene sequence: CDR1 GTSNPN, CDR2 SVGIG (reference sequence). CDR3 coding DNA: TGTGCCTGGGTACCGGGACAAATCTCTGGAAACACCATATATTTT. Its translation is CAWVPGQISGNTIYF.

The chain has TRBV9 and TRBJ2-2, with TRBD2 matching over 8 bases. The CDR3 runs 17 residues. Germline V gives CDR1 SGDLS, CDR2 YYNGEE. Trimming cost V 4 bases and J 6 bases; bases outside gene matches: 14. The CDR3 is CASSSGLSGTYAGELFF. The DNA of the CDR3 is TGTGCCAGCAGCTCCGGACTTAGCGGGACCTACGCCGGGGAGCTGTTTTTT.

In this sample, this clone turned up a few times. The DNA of the CDR3 is TGTGCCAGCAGTTTTCAGAGGGCCGGGGAGCTGTTTTTT. It is translated as CASSFQRAGELFF. The chain recombines TRBV28 with TRBJ2-2; D may be TRBD2 (5 bases). CDR3 length: 13 amino acids. Trimming took 3 bases from V and 6 from J, leaving 8 bases between them. The germline V gene has CDR1 MDHEN and CDR2 SYDVKM.

The chain carries TRBV6-4 and TRBJ1-1; D might be TRBD1 (6 bases). The CDR3 length is 12 residues. V dropped 1 base and J dropped 7 bases, with 7 bases sitting between them. Germline loops: CDR1 MRHNA, CDR2 SNTAGT. This CDR3 reads CASSDWDIEAFF. The CDR3 DNA sequence: TGTGCCAGCAGTGACTGGGACATTGAAGCTTTCTTT.

A few counts support this clone. This chain joins TRBV19 and TRBJ2-3; TRBD2 is a possible D gene (5 bases). The CDR3 has 15 amino acids. CDR1 LNHDA and CDR2 SQIVND come from the germline V gene (reference sequence). The V end lost 8 bases, the J end lost 5 bases, and 20 bases lay between the germline ends. The DNA of the CDR3 is TGTGCCAGTTCCGAGAGCGGCAGAGCGGTAGATACGCAGTATTTT. Protein product: CASSESGRAVDTQYF.

The DNA for the CDR3 is TGTGCCAGCAGTGACGCGGGGAGCCACAGAGAGACCCAGTACTTC. Its protein is CASSDAGSHRETQYF. The chain carries TRBV6-4 and TRBJ2-5; D may be TRBD2 (6 bases). The germline V gene has CDR1 MRHNA and CDR2 SNTAGT. This CDR3 has 15 residues. Trimming cost V 2 bases and J 4 bases, with 14 bases left between them.

J is TRBJ2-7 and V is TRBV5-1, with 7 nucleotides matching TRBD2. This CDR3 contains 16 residues. The germline CDR1 and CDR2 sequences are SGHRS and YFSETQ. Trimming cost V 3 bases and J 3 bases; bases outside gene matches: 12. In DNA form, the CDR3 reads TGCGCCAGCAGCTACCTAGGACTAGAAGGCGGCTACGAGCAGTACTTC. Protein sequence: CASSYLGLEGGYEQYF.

The chain recombines TRBV7-3 with TRBJ1-6; D unresolved. CDR3 length: 14 residues. Trimming took 3 bases from V and 9 from J, leaving 12 bases between them. From germline, CDR1 is SGHTA and CDR2 FQGTGA. CDR3: CASSLYQGSSPLHF. The CDR3 DNA sequence: TGTGCCAGCAGCTTGTACCAAGGGAGTTCACCCCTCCACTTT.

The chain joins TRBV5-1 to TRBJ1-2; no clear D. Germline loops: CDR1 SGHRS, CDR2 YFSETQ. V was cut by 0 bases and J by 7 bases, with 16 bases left in between. CDR3 length equals 15 residues. CDR3 loop: CASSLEGRGISGYTF. The CDR3 region has the DNA TGCGCCAGCAGCTTGGAAGGCCGAGGGATAAGTGGCTACACCTTC.

The chain carries TRBV27 and TRBJ1-1; 7 positions agree with TRBD1. The CDR3 runs to 16 residues. The germline V gene encodes CDR1 MNHEY and CDR2 SMNVEV (reference sequence). The trim removed 6 bases at V and 5 bases at J, leaving 15 bases unmatched. The chain's CDR3 is CASSLEGTGEVTEAFF. For the CDR3, the DNA is TGTGCCAGCAGCTTGGAAGGCACAGGGGAGGTGACTGAAGCTTTCTTT.

The gene calls are TRBV19 and TRBJ2-7, with 8 bases identical to TRBD2. After removal of 9 bases from V and 4 bases from J, the junction contained 11 bases not matched to a gene. The CDR3 is made up of 14 amino acids. Germline V gene lookup returns CDR1 LNHDA and CDR2 SQIVND (reference sequence). DNA for the CDR3: TGTGCCAGCAGAAACACGGGAGGGCCATACGAGCAGTACTTC. Protein product: CASRNTGGPYEQYF.

The V and J genes are TRBV11-2 and TRBJ2-5; weak D call: TRBD2 (6 bases). The CDR3 runs 14 residues. Germline-derived CDR1 and CDR2 are SGHAT and FQNNGV. V was shortened by 8 bases and J by 1 base, with 14 bases between the two germline ends. The chain's CDR3 is CASRRGLFQETQYF. In nucleotides, the CDR3 is TGTGCCAGCCGGCGGGGATTATTCCAAGAGACCCAGTACTTC.

This clone showed up just once. This chain joins TRBV5-1 and TRBJ2-7; 7 bases fit TRBD1. The CDR3 is 12 residues long. Germline V lookup: CDR1 SGHRS, CDR2 YFSETQ. With 1 base clipped from V and 6 bases from J, the junction kept 1 base outside the gene matches. CDR3 protein: CASSLRDSEQYF. CDR3 bases: TGCGCCAGCAGCTTGAGGGACAGCGAGCAGTACTTC.